Listed below are T cell receptor beta chains from one sample, sequenced in a study of OX40 agonist ivuxolimab in advanced cancers. TCRdb keeps only in-frame clones here, not all; method: immunoSEQ multiplex PCR. The profile shows about 82,000 clones, roughly 85% of them singletons. The sample in question was CD4+ or CD8+ T cells sorted from blood, obtained in a trial of the OX40 agonist ivuxolimab. All receptors come from an adult with an advanced solid tumor such as melanoma, head and neck, liver or kidney cancer. CDR3s include the opening cysteine and the closing phenylalanine or tryptophan. Each record gives: clone size, V gene, D gene, J gene, CDR3 protein, CDR3 DNA. The D gene is left open where the match is weak. Not all rows give a size; the values are once, few, many and, for expanded clones, a class.

>-|TRBV5-6|-|TRBJ1-1
CASSSKSGTEAFF
TGTGCCAGCAGCTCGAAATCAGGTACTGAAGCTTTCTTT
>-|TRBV4-2|-|TRBJ2-2
CASSQHQENTGELFF
TGTGCCAGCAGCCAACACCAGGAGAACACCGGGGAGCTGTTTTTT
>once|TRBV10-3|-|TRBJ2-7
CAISTQGNEQYF
TGTGCCATCAGCACGCAAGGCAACGAGCAGTACTTC
>-|TRBV19|-|TRBJ1-5
CASRVAGNQPQHF
TGTGCCAGTAGAGTCGCAGGCAATCAGCCCCAGCATTTT
>-|TRBV7-2|-|TRBJ2-5
CASSPWLAGGTQETQYF
TGTGCCAGCAGCCCCTGGCTAGCAGGAGGTACACAAGAGACCCAGTACTTC
>few|TRBV18|-|TRBJ1-5
CASSPPVLMYSNQPQHF
TGTGCCAGCTCACCACCGGTGCTGATGTATAGCAATCAGCCCCAGCATTTT
>-|TRBV19|-|TRBJ1-4
CASRTASTNEKLFF
TGTGCCAGTAGGACAGCTTCAACTAATGAAAAACTGTTTTTT
>-|TRBV5-1|-|TRBJ2-2
CASSLDGSPNTGELFF
TGCGCCAGCAGCTTGGACGGGTCACCGAACACCGGGGAGCTGTTTTTT
>-|TRBV12-5|-|TRBJ1-1
CASGRGLSNTEAFF
TGTGCTAGTGGACGGGGACTATCGAACACTGAAGCTTTCTTT
>-|TRBV2|TRBD1|TRBJ1-2
CASSGGQGFYGYTF
TGTGCCAGCAGTGGGGGACAGGGATTCTATGGCTACACCTTC
>-|TRBV6-5|TRBD1|TRBJ1-1
CASSQSPTGEAFF
TGTGCCAGCAGTCAATCCCCGACAGGGGAAGCTTTCTTT
>-|TRBV5-8|-|TRBJ1-4
CASSRPDRREKLFF
TGTGCCAGCAGCCGGCCGGACCGGCGGGAAAAACTGTTTTTT
>few|TRBV7-6|-|TRBJ1-2
CASSPDEGNYGYTF
TGTGCCAGCAGCCCGGACGAGGGGAACTATGGCTACACCTTC
>-|TRBV2|-|TRBJ1-6
CASTPSTYNSPLHF
TGTGCCAGCACTCCCTCGACCTATAATTCACCCCTCCACTTT
>-|TRBV7-2|TRBD2|TRBJ2-1
CASSLVAGGPSGNEQFF
TGTGCCAGCAGCTTAGTAGCGGGGGGGCCGTCGGGTAATGAGCAGTTCTTC
>-|TRBV6-1|TRBD1|TRBJ2-3
CASGDRGTKDTQYF
TGTGCCAGCGGTGACAGGGGGACTAAAGATACGCAGTATTTT
>few|TRBV6-1|-|TRBJ1-1
CASNRDSDTEAFF
TGTGCCAGCAACAGGGATAGCGACACTGAAGCTTTCTTT
>-|TRBV9|-|TRBJ2-5
CASSAGSRAGGETQYF
TGTGCCAGCAGCGCCGGTTCTAGAGCTGGGGGGGAGACCCAGTACTTC
>-|TRBV4-3|-|TRBJ1-5
CASSQEAHSNQPQHF
TGCGCCAGCAGCCAAGAAGCACACAGCAATCAGCCCCAGCATTTT
>-|TRBV5-5|TRBD1|TRBJ1-4
CASSTGQVPEKLFF
TGTGCCAGCAGCACAGGACAGGTGCCTGAAAAACTGTTTTTT
>-|TRBV19|-|TRBJ1-1
CASRRVEVDTEAFF
TGTGCCAGTAGGCGCGTCGAAGTGGACACTGAAGCTTTCTTT
>medium-sized|TRBV18|-|TRBJ1-3
CASSPKTRNTIYF
TGTGCCAGCTCACCAAAGACGCGAAACACCATATATTTT
>-|TRBV5-1|TRBD1|TRBJ2-5
CASSLGTAQETQYF
TGCGCCAGCAGCCTTGGGACAGCCCAAGAGACCCAGTACTTC
>once|TRBV27|-|TRBJ1-2
CASSLKGFYGYTF
TGTGCCAGCAGTTTAAAGGGGTTCTATGGCTACACCTTC
>-|TRBV29-1|TRBD1|TRBJ2-7
CSVGQGAWEQYF
TGCAGCGTGGGGCAGGGGGCTTGGGAGCAGTACTTC
>-|TRBV9|TRBD2|TRBJ2-2
CASSVDLGLAGSSGELFF
TGTGCCAGCAGCGTAGACCTCGGACTAGCGGGATCCTCCGGGGAGCTGTTTTTT
>-|TRBV5-4|-|TRBJ1-6
CASTSGGSSYNSPLHF
TGTGCCAGCACCTCAGGCGGTAGCTCCTATAATTCACCCCTCCACTTT
>-|TRBV27|-|TRBJ1-4
CASSGRGNEKLFF
TGTGCCAGCAGTGGGCGGGGGAATGAAAAACTGTTTTTT
>-|TRBV6-5|-|TRBJ1-6
CASSRVFPNSPLHF
TGTGCCAGCAGCCGGGTCTTTCCTAATTCACCCCTCCACTTT
>-|TRBV9|-|TRBJ2-6
CAPEGSGANVLTF
TGTGCCCCCGAAGGCTCTGGGGCCAACGTCCTGACTTTC
>-|TRBV5-1|TRBD2|TRBJ2-2
CASSLALAGTGELFF
TGCGCCAGCAGCTTGGCACTAGCGGGAACCGGGGAGCTGTTTTTT
>-|TRBV5-6|-|TRBJ1-2
CASSFIKELKGYGYTF
TGTGCCAGCAGCTTTATCAAGGAGCTTAAAGGCTATGGCTACACCTTC
>-|TRBV27|TRBD2|TRBJ2-1
CASSTSGGGGAYNEQFF
TGTGCCAGCAGTACATCCGGGGGGGGCGGCGCCTACAATGAGCAGTTCTTC
>-|TRBV6-5|-|TRBJ1-4
CASSYSPWEKKLFF
TGTGCCAGCAGTTACTCGCCCTGGGAGAAAAAACTGTTTTTT
>-|TRBV11-2|TRBD2|TRBJ2-3
CASSRFSTSGGAGDTQYF
TGTGCCAGCAGCCGCTTTTCGACTAGCGGGGGCGCCGGGGATACGCAGTATTTT
>-|TRBV5-5|-|TRBJ2-2
CASSLEWQGSGELFF
TGTGCCAGCAGCTTGGAGTGGCAGGGGTCCGGGGAGCTGTTTTTT
>-|TRBV20-1|-|TRBJ2-1
CSARVRNEQFF
TGCAGTGCTAGAGTACGGAATGAGCAGTTCTTC
>-|TRBV7-9|-|TRBJ1-6
CASSPGGRGYNSPLHF
TGTGCCAGCAGCCCCGGGGGGAGGGGATATAATTCACCCCTCCACTTT
>-|TRBV18|-|TRBJ1-1
CASSPTEEVSFEAFF
TGTGCCAGCTCCCCGACAGAGGAGGTCAGCTTTGAAGCTTTCTTT
>-|TRBV10-3|TRBD2|TRBJ2-3
CAISPSGGTDTQYF
TGTGCCATCAGTCCTAGCGGGGGCACAGATACGCAGTATTTT
>-|TRBV7-9|-|TRBJ2-7
CASSLAGGYEQYF
TGTGCCAGCAGCTTAGCGGGGGGCTACGAGCAGTACTTC
>-|TRBV19|-|TRBJ2-6
CASSSGISGANVLTF
TGTGCCAGTAGTAGCGGGATCTCTGGGGCCAACGTCCTGACTTTC
>-|TRBV11-2|-|TRBJ2-1
CASSLDRRGSVVDEQFF
TGTGCCAGCAGCTTAGATCGACGGGGCTCCGTCGTTGATGAGCAGTTCTTC
>-|TRBV6-1|-|TRBJ1-4
CASSEALTAKLFF
TGTGCCAGCAGTGAAGCGCTGACGGCAAAACTGTTTTTT
>-|TRBV11-2|TRBD1|TRBJ2-7
CASSPQGQGEQYF
TGTGCCAGCAGCCCGCAGGGACAGGGCGAGCAGTACTTC